These 4 T cell receptor beta chains were all obtained from the same sample, sequenced in a study of neurological immune-mediated disorders. A single record per CDR3 protein comes from TCRdb applying MiXCR to the 5' RACE reads. The sample holds just over 20,000 distinct CDR3 sequences, roughly 17% seen once. Sample: CD8+ T cells from blood. The source of these receptors is a woman in her late teens or twenties with multiple sclerosis.

This clonotype was recorded many times. The V and J genes are TRBV7-9 and TRBJ2-2; TRBD2 agrees at 12 bases. V lost 1 base, J lost 0 bases, and 0 bases stayed unmatched. The CDR3 is made up of 17 amino acids. Germline-derived CDR1 and CDR2 are SEHNR and FQNEAQ (reference sequence). The CDR3 protein is CASSLGTSGANTGELFF. In DNA, the CDR3 is TGTGCCAGCAGCTTAGGGACTAGCGGGGCGAACACCGGGGAGCTGTTTTTT.

Many counts were recorded for this clonotype. The chain combines TRBV4-3 with TRBJ2-2; 12 bases are shared with TRBD1. Germline V CDR1 and CDR2: LGHNA, YSLEER. V trimming: 0 bases; J trimming: 2 bases; junction bases outside the gene matches: 1. The CDR3 has 17 amino acids. CDR3 sequence: CASSQEGQGANTGELFF. The CDR3 region has the DNA TGCGCCAGCAGCCAAGAGGGACAGGGGGCAAACACCGGGGAGCTGTTTTTT.

This clonotype was counted ten times or more. V is TRBV27 and J is TRBJ1-2; the D is unclear. V was cut by 3 bases and J by 0 bases, with 17 bases left in between. Germline CDR1 and CDR2: MNHEY and SMNVEV (reference sequence). The CDR3 loop spans 17 amino acids. CDR3 sequence reads: CASSFDWETSTNYGYTF. The CDR3 region has the DNA TGTGCCAGCAGTTTCGATTGGGAAACATCCACTAACTATGGCTACACCTTC.

The table lists this clonotype with many counts. This chain connects TRBV7-9 to TRBJ2-5; 8 positions agree with TRBD1. The CDR3 runs 14 residues. V shed 2 bases, J shed 4 bases, and the junction held 3 bases outside the gene matches. CDR1 is SEHNR and CDR2 is FQNEAQ in the germline V gene (reference sequence). This CDR3 reads CASSLYDRGETQYF. CDR3 sequence (DNA): TGTGCCAGCAGCTTATATGACAGGGGAGAGACCCAGTACTTC.